What follows are 7 T cell receptor beta chains derived from one specimen sequenced in a study of CD8+ T cells in alopecia areata. Extracted RNA was reverse transcribed, and the resulting cDNA served as sequencing template. Generated by immunoSEQ multiplex PCR, the TCRdb table keeps only in-frame clones and is missing some. The data hold some 120,000 clones, with approximately 47% observed a single time. Sample: NKG2D-low CD8+ T cells sorted from blood. These receptors were taken from a human donor with alopecia areata.

The chain employs TRBV5-1 and TRBJ2-3; 7 bases are shared with TRBD1. Per the germline V gene, CDR1 is SGHRS and CDR2 is YFSETQ. This CDR3 region has 15 residues. The V and J ends lost 2 bases and 2 bases, in that order; junction bases with no gene match: 5. In DNA, the CDR3 is TGCGCCAGCAGCTTCTATGACAGGGACACAGATACGCAGTATTTT. It encodes CASSFYDRDTDTQYF. Filled out from reference TRBV5-1 and TRBJ2-3, the complete variable domain reads KAGVTQTPRYLIKTRGQQVTLSCSPISGHRSVSWYQQTPGQGLQFLFEYFSETQRNKGNFPGRFSGRQFSNSRSEMNVSTLELGDSALYLCASSFYDRDTDTQYFGPGTRLTVL.

In this sample, this clone turned up a few times. The J gene is TRBJ2-7, the V gene TRBV28; 8 bases map to TRBD1. Germline assignment: CDR1 MDHEN and CDR2 SYDVKM. This CDR3 region has 13 residues. The V segment lost 4 bases and the J segment 2 bases; nucleotides outside the gene matches: 1. CDR3 in amino acids: CASSSDRAYEQYF. CDR3 in DNA: TGTGCCAGCAGTTCGGACAGGGCCTACGAGCAGTACTTC. Together with reference TRBV28 and TRBJ2-7, the CDR3 gives the full variable domain: DVKVTQSSRYLVKRTGEKVFLECVQDMDHENMFWYRQDPGLGLRLIYFSYDVKMKEKGDIPEGYSVSREKKERFSLILESASTNQTSMYLCASSSDRAYEQYFGPGTRLTVT.

This clone was counted between two and nine times. The chain recombines TRBV6-5 with TRBJ2-1; 7 bases match TRBD2. There are 13 residues in the CDR3. Germline V CDR1 and CDR2: MNHEY, SVGAGI. With V trimmed by 6 bases and J by 5 bases, 4 bases remained unmatched. CDR3 sequence reads: CASSSRGDNEQFF. CDR3 nucleotide sequence: TGTGCCAGCAGCTCCCGGGGGGACAATGAGCAGTTCTTC.

This chain links TRBV14 with TRBJ2-1, with 8 bases matching TRBD2. Trimming cost V 1 base and J 3 bases; bases outside gene matches: 2. CDR3 length equals 15 residues. Germline V gene data show CDR1 as SGHDN and CDR2 as FVKESK. This CDR3 is CASSQGAGGYNEQFF. The CDR3 nucleotides are TGTGCCAGCAGCCAAGGGGCGGGAGGCTACAATGAGCAGTTCTTC.

The chain has TRBV4-3 and TRBJ2-1; 7 nucleotides agree with TRBD2. From germline, CDR1 is LGHNA and CDR2 YSLEER. The CDR3 is 14 amino acids. V dropped 4 bases and J dropped 7; count of bases not matched to a gene: 7. The CDR3 is CASSLSGEANEQFF. CDR3 DNA: TGCGCCAGCAGCCTAAGCGGGGAAGCTAATGAGCAGTTCTTC.

The sample holds one count of this clone. This rearrangement joins TRBV11-2 to TRBJ2-7; D could derive from TRBD1 or TRBD2 (5 bases each). The CDR3 is 17 residues long. Germline CDR1 and CDR2: SGHAT and FQNNGV. V shed 4 bases and J shed 1 base, with 20 bases lying between them. CDR3 DNA sequence: TGTGCCAGCAGCTCAGCCGAGGGACGGGGTTCTTCCTACGAGCAGTACTTC. This gives the protein CASSSAEGRGSSYEQYF. Filled out from reference TRBV11-2 and TRBJ2-7, the complete variable domain reads EAGVAQSPRYKIIEKRQSVAFWCNPISGHATLYWYQQILGQGPKLLIQFQNNGVVDDSQLPKDRFSAERLKGVDSTLKIQPAKLEDSAVYLCASSSAEGRGSSYEQYFGPGTRLTVT.

This clone was picked up a small number of times. This rearrangement joins TRBV7-9 to TRBJ2-7; tentative D call: TRBD1 (5 bases). Trimming stripped 0 bases from V and 5 bases from J, with 11 bases between. In germline, CDR1 is SEHNR, CDR2 FQNEAQ (reference sequence). CDR3 length: 14 residues. The CDR3 region is CASSLAGQGHEQYF. Here the CDR3 DNA reads TGTGCCAGCAGCTTAGCAGGGCAGGGCCACGAGCAGTACTTC.